Listed here are 27 T cell receptor beta chains from one sample, sequenced in a study of T cell clonality in common variable immunodeficiency. These receptors are not linked to any known antigen. Sequencing was performed with immunoSEQ multiplex PCR; in TCRdb, only in-frame clones are kept and a portion is missing. This table holds approximately 15,000 clones with no singletons; the top ten claim about an eighth. General study findings and limits: Reportedly, TCR beta sequences from common variable immunodeficiency showed fewer deletions and N-nucleotide insertions.

Sequenced sample: peripheral blood mononuclear cells. These receptor sequences come from a human donor with common variable immunodeficiency.

Points on this clone: The read ends 3 residues early relative to the CDR3; the germline J gene fills the gap. This chain joins TRBV23-1 and TRBJ2-3; no reliable D call. TRBV23-1 is reported as an ORF; its role is uncertain. The CDR3 is made up of 13 amino acids. Trimming took off 8 bases at V and 0 bases at J, with 9 bases between the two ends. The CDR3 DNA, read in part, is TGCGCCAGCGGTGACTCTAGCACAGATACG. It codes for CASGDSSTDT. The whole CDR3 region reads CASGDSSTDTQYF.

This clone was seen repeatedly, ten times or more. The read terminates 3 residues ahead of where the CDR3 ends, so the germline J gene completes it. This chain links TRBV6-2 or TRBV6-3 with TRBJ2-5, with unresolved D. In germline, CDR1 is MNHEY, CDR2 SVGEGT. The CDR3 runs 12 residues. V lost 2 bases and J lost 7, with 8 bases in between. The CDR3 protein is CASSYRAGTQYF. The CDR3 DNA, read in part, is TGTGCCAGCAGTTACAGAGCCGGGACC.

With regard to this clone: The CDR3 end lies 3 residues beyond the end of the read and is filled in from the germline J gene. The chain is built from TRBV7-6 and TRBJ2-7, with D tentatively TRBD2 (6 bases). The germline V gene encodes CDR1 SGHVS and CDR2 FNYEAQ. Trimming stripped 1 base from V and 6 bases from J, with 16 bases between. The length of the CDR3 is 15 residues. CDR3 sequence: CASSLVLADSGEQYF. Partial CDR3 DNA: TGTGCCAGCAGCTTAGTATTAGCGGACTCAGGCGAG.

This clone was seen a handful of times. This CDR3 reads CASSPRGTGFYEQYF. CDR3 DNA, as far as it was read: TGTGCCAGCTCACCACGAGGGACAGGGTTCTACGAG. V is TRBV18 and J is TRBJ2-7; 9 bases line up with TRBD1. The CDR3 is cut off 3 residues early in the read; its end comes from the germline J gene. The V and J ends lost 1 base and 3 bases, in that order; junction bases with no gene match: 4. Germline-derived CDR1 and CDR2 are KGHSH and LQKENI. This CDR3 contains 15 residues.

Ten or more counts support this clone. Read data end 3 residues before the CDR3 end; the end is taken from the germline J gene. The chain recombines TRBV18 with TRBJ2-2, with a tentative D call TRBD2 (6 bases). The CDR3 loop spans 16 amino acids. Germline loops: CDR1 KGHSH, CDR2 LQKENI. V was pared by 4 bases and J by 5 bases, with 17 bases between. CDR3 DNA (partial): TGTGCCAGCTCACTCCGAGAGAGGGGAGGAACCGGGGAG. Translation: CASSLRERGGTGE. The entire CDR3 is CASSLRERGGTGELFF.

This clone was seen a handful of times. The CDR3 is cut off 3 residues early in the read; its end comes from the germline J gene. J is TRBJ1-2 and V is TRBV7-9, with TRBD1 matching 8 bases. The germline V gene has CDR1 SEHNR and CDR2 FQNEAQ (reference sequence). The CDR3 is 15 amino acids. The sequenced CDR3 bases are TGTGCCAGCAGCACCGACACGGACAGGGTTGAGGGC. It translates to CASSTDTDRVEG. In full, the CDR3 is CASSTDTDRVEGYTF.

Of note for this clone: The observed sequence ends 3 residues before the CDR3 terminus, with the missing tail filled in from the germline J gene. This rearrangement joins TRBV7-2 to TRBJ2-5; D is perhaps TRBD2 (6 bases). Germline V gives CDR1 SGHTA, CDR2 FQGNSA. The CDR3 has 14 residues. V was shortened by 4 bases and J by 2 bases, with 11 bases between the two germline ends. The CDR3 protein is CASSSVGGQETQYF. The sequenced part of the CDR3 DNA is TGTGCCAGCAGCTCGGTGGGGGGACAAGAGACC.

Worth noting for this clone: The DNA ends 3 residues before the CDR3 does, and the rest of the CDR3 is filled in from the germline J gene. This chain connects TRBV19 to TRBJ2-2, with D unresolved. Trimming cost V 3 bases and J 1 base, with 6 bases left between them. Germline values: CDR1 LNHDA, CDR2 SQIVND (reference sequence). The length of the CDR3 is 14 residues. CDR3 protein: CASSILQNTGELFF. The part of the CDR3 DNA that was read is TGTGCCAGTAGTATTTTACAGAACACCGGGGAG. The full variable domain, its missing parts supplied by reference TRBV19 and TRBJ2-2, is DGGITQSPKYLFRKEGQNVTLSCEQNLNHDAMYWYRQDPGQGLRLIYYSQIVNDFQKGDIAEGYSVSREKKESFPLTVTSAQKNPTAFYLCASSILQNTGELFFGEGSRLTVL.

This clone qualifies as medium-sized. The observed sequence ends 3 residues before the CDR3 terminus, with the missing tail filled in from the germline J gene. This rearrangement joins TRBV30 to TRBJ1-2; a possible D gene is TRBD1 (6 bases). V gave up 0 bases and J gave up 4 bases, with 18 bases separating them. CDR3 length: 16 amino acids. CDR1 is GTSNPN and CDR2 is SVGIG in the germline V gene (reference sequence). The CDR3 bases that were read are TGTGCCTGGAGTGTACAGCTGGGGGCGCCAGTCTATGGC. Protein product: CAWSVQLGAPVYG. The full CDR3 reads CAWSVQLGAPVYGYTF.

As to this clone: Read sequence stops 3 residues before the CDR3 end, and the germline J gene provides the missing end. The rearrangement uses TRBV2 and TRBJ2-7, with no clear D. Germline loops: CDR1 SNHLY, CDR2 FYNNEI. Trimming cost V 6 bases and J 0 bases, with 6 bases left between them. The CDR3 has 12 residues. The sequenced part of the CDR3 DNA is TGTGCCAGCAGCCAGGCCTCCTACGAG. It encodes CASSQASYE. The full CDR3 protein reads CASSQASYEQYF.

A note on this clone: The CDR3 is cut off 3 residues early in the read; its end comes from the germline J gene. The chain recombines TRBV7-3 with TRBJ2-7; 7 bases are shared with TRBD1. Germline-derived CDR1 and CDR2 are SGHTA and FQGTGA. After removal of 3 bases from V and 1 base from J, the junction contained 3 bases not matched to a gene. The CDR3 is 14 amino acids. The CDR3 bases that were read are TGTGCCAGCAGCTTTCCGGGACAGTCCTACGAG. Its protein is CASSFPGQSYE. Given in full, the CDR3 is CASSFPGQSYEQYF.

This clone has only a few counts. The read gets to within 3 residues of the CDR3 end, and the germline J gene fills in the rest. V usage is TRBV2 and J usage is TRBJ1-5; 7 bases map to TRBD1. Germline V lookup: CDR1 SNHLY, CDR2 FYNNEI. The CDR3 has 13 residues. V lost 6 bases and J lost 2; bases outside the gene matches: 1. The covered CDR3 bases are TGTGCCAGCAGCGGGACAGGCAATCAGCCC. This encodes CASSGTGNQP. The full-length CDR3 reads as CASSGTGNQPQHF. The full variable domain, with the rest looked up from reference TRBV2 and TRBJ1-5, is EPEVTQTPSHQVTQMGQEVILRCVPISNHLYFYWYRQILGQKVEFLVSFYNNEISEKSEIFDDQFSVERPDGSNFTLKIRSTKLEDSAMYFCASSGTGNQPQHFGDGTRLSIL.

Comments on this clone: The CDR3 end falls 3 residues outside the read, so it is completed with the germline J gene. The genes are TRBV5-1 and TRBJ1-6; 11 bases line up with TRBD1. J was trimmed by 9 bases and V by 4 bases; bases with no gene match: 6. Germline assignment: CDR1 SGHRS and CDR2 YFSETQ. The CDR3 runs to 15 residues. CDR3 bases read: TGCGCCAGCAGCATAACCGGGACAGGGGGTTCACCC. This gives the protein CASSITGTGGSP. The CDR3 as a whole reads CASSITGTGGSPLHF.

This clone was found a few times. The sequenced CDR3 bases are TGCGCCAGCAGCTTGTTAACAGGGGGCCGCGAG. Its protein is CASSLLTGGRE. The whole CDR3 protein is CASSLLTGGREQYF. The chain has TRBV5-1 and TRBJ2-7; 9 positions agree with TRBD1. The read falls 3 residues short of the CDR3 end, and the missing part is taken from the germline J gene. Trimming removed 1 base from V and 6 bases from J; junction bases left unmatched: 5. Germline lookup yields CDR1 SGHRS and CDR2 YFSETQ. This CDR3 region has 14 residues.

This clone turned up a few times. The read terminates 3 residues before the CDR3 end, so the remaining end is supplied by the germline J gene. The chain recombines TRBV2 with TRBJ2-6, with 9 bases fitting TRBD1. Germline loops: CDR1 SNHLY, CDR2 FYNNEI. The CDR3 is 18 amino acids. V shed 2 bases and J 4 bases; nucleotides not matched to a gene: 9. The covered CDR3 bases are TGTGCCAGCAGTGAACCGACAGGGGGGGGGACCGGGGCCAACGTC. Its translation is CASSEPTGGGTGANV. The complete CDR3 reads CASSEPTGGGTGANVLTF.

This clone was seen a few times. The missing CDR3 end, 3 residues past where the read stops, is filled in from the germline J gene. This chain links TRBV2 with TRBJ2-7, with 8 bases fitting TRBD1. This CDR3 contains 14 residues. Per germline, CDR1 SNHLY and CDR2 FYNNEI. With V trimmed by 7 bases and J by 0 bases, 5 bases remained unmatched. Partial CDR3 DNA: TGTGCCAGCATGAGGGACAGGAGCTCCTACGAG. Translated, it gives CASMRDRSSYE. The CDR3 reads in full as CASMRDRSSYEQYF.

This clone has just a few counts. The read is 3 residues too short to cover the CDR3 end, so that end is filled in from the germline J gene. The J gene is TRBJ2-7, the V gene TRBV20-1, with a possible D match to TRBD1 (6 bases). CDR1 is DFQATT, CDR2 SNEGSKA, per germline (reference sequence). V dropped 3 bases and J dropped 2 bases, with 14 bases sitting between them. This CDR3 spans 14 amino acids. The covered CDR3 bases are TGCAGTGCTAGCCCAACGGGACAAACCTACGAG. Translated: CSASPTGQTYE. The CDR3 in full is CSASPTGQTYEQYF.

For this clone: The read stops 3 residues short of the end of the CDR3; the missing end is completed from the germline J gene. The chain has TRBV5-1 and TRBJ2-7; TRBD2 aligns across 7 bases. This CDR3 has 14 amino acids. Germline CDR1 reads SGHRS; CDR2 reads YFSETQ. The J segment lost 2 bases and the V segment lost 4 bases, leaving 6 bases of the junction unmatched. CDR3 sequence: CASSVTGTTYEQYF. CDR3 bases read: TGCGCCAGCAGCGTAACTGGGACTACCTACGAG.

In the case of this clone: The CDR3 end falls 3 residues outside the read, so it is completed with the germline J gene. The gene calls are TRBV7-2 and TRBJ2-5; D ambiguous. Germline V gene lookup returns CDR1 SGHTA and CDR2 FQGNSA. The CDR3 has 15 residues. The ends were cut back, 2 bases at V and 7 bases at J, with 17 bases in the middle. CDR3 DNA (partial): TGTGCCAGCAGCTTACAACCCTACTCCCCAGGGACC. Its protein is CASSLQPYSPGT. The whole CDR3 region reads CASSLQPYSPGTQYF.

This clone was seen a handful of times. The read gets to within 3 residues of the CDR3 end, and the germline J gene fills in the rest. V gene TRBV18 combines with J gene TRBJ1-2; 8 nucleotides line up with TRBD1. CDR1 is KGHSH, CDR2 LQKENI, per germline. This CDR3 has 16 residues. V was pared by 0 bases and J by 7 bases, with 10 bases of the junction left unmatched. Incomplete CDR3 DNA: TGTGCCAGCTCACCACCGTTTGACAGGGGATATGGTGGC. This encodes CASSPPFDRGYGG. The whole CDR3 protein reads CASSPPFDRGYGGYTF.

Of note for this clone: The CDR3 goes on 3 residues after the read ends, and that part is filled in from the germline J gene. V gene TRBV7-9 combines with J gene TRBJ1-2; D may be TRBD1 (6 bases). The CDR3 has 14 amino acids. In germline, CDR1 is SEHNR, CDR2 FQNEAQ (reference sequence). The germline V and J ends were trimmed by 3 bases and 4 bases, with 12 bases remaining between them. The covered CDR3 bases are TGTGCCAGCAGCTTTCAGGGGCGAGGCTATGGC. It translates to CASSFQGRGYG. The CDR3 in its entirety is CASSFQGRGYGYTF. Supplemented by reference TRBV7-9 and TRBJ1-2, the full variable domain reads DTGVSQNPRHKITKRGQNVTFRCDPISEHNRLYWYRQTLGQGPEFLTYFQNEAQLEKSRLLSDRFSAERPKGSFSTLEIQRTEQGDSAMYLCASSFQGRGYGYTFGSGTRLTVV.

This clone was detected only a few times. The read terminates 3 residues before the CDR3 end, so the remaining end is supplied by the germline J gene. The chain combines TRBV19 with TRBJ2-1; D is uncertain. CDR3 size: 15 residues. From germline, CDR1 is LNHDA and CDR2 SQIVND (reference sequence). Trimming removed 6 bases from V and 6 bases from J, with 18 bases in between. This chain's CDR3 is CASSTQISPPNEQFF. The sequenced part of the CDR3 DNA is TGTGCCAGTAGCACCCAGATTTCTCCCCCCAATGAG.

In this sample, this clone turned up a few times. From the germline J gene comes the end of the CDR3, since the read stops 3 residues before it. This chain connects TRBV19 to TRBJ2-5, with 7 positions matching TRBD1. CDR3 length: 15 residues. Germline trimming cut 5 bases from V and 5 bases from J; bases unmatched to any gene: 11. CDR1 and CDR2 (germline): LNHDA, SQIVND (reference sequence). The covered CDR3 bases are TGTGCCAGTAGTCCTTCTCGACAGGGCCTTGAGACC. It codes for CASSPSRQGLET. The whole CDR3 sequence is CASSPSRQGLETQYF.

As concerns this clone: The CDR3 end is not reached by the read, which stops 3 residues before it; the germline J gene fills it in. The rearrangement links TRBV18 to TRBJ2-5; 13 bases match TRBD2. The CDR3 covers 16 residues. Trimming removed 6 bases from V and 6 bases from J; junction bases left unmatched: 10. The germline V gene has CDR1 KGHSH and CDR2 LQKENI. CDR3 sequence: CASSPGLAGSTKTQYF. CDR3 DNA (partial): TGTGCCAGCTCCCCGGGACTAGCGGGGTCAACCAAGACC.

The sample holds a few counts of this clone. The DNA ends 3 residues before the CDR3 does, and the rest of the CDR3 is filled in from the germline J gene. This chain joins TRBV5-1 and TRBJ2-1, with 11 bases lining up with TRBD2. The germline V gene has CDR1 SGHRS and CDR2 YFSETQ. The trim removed 5 bases at V and 7 bases at J, leaving 11 bases unmatched. The CDR3 is made up of 16 amino acids. CDR3 in amino acids: CASSFTTSGIWNEQFF. The covered CDR3 bases are TGCGCCAGCAGTTTTACGACTAGCGGGATTTGGAATGAG.

A remark on this clone: The observed sequence ends 3 residues before the CDR3 terminus, with the missing tail filled in from the germline J gene. The gene calls are TRBV18 and TRBJ2-5; 13 positions agree with TRBD2. CDR1 is KGHSH, CDR2 LQKENI, per germline. Germline trimming cut 0 bases from V and 5 bases from J; bases unmatched to any gene: 9. This CDR3 has 18 residues. Incomplete CDR3 DNA: TGTGCCAGCTCACCACCAAACGGACTAGCGGGAGTCTCCGAGACC. It encodes CASSPPNGLAGVSET. The entire CDR3 sequence reads CASSPPNGLAGVSETQYF. Drawing the rest from reference TRBV18 and TRBJ2-5, the complete variable domain is NAGVMQNPRHLVRRRGQEARLRCSPMKGHSHVYWYRQLPEEGLKFMVYLQKENIIDESGMPKERFSAEFPKEGPSILRIQQVVRGDSAAYFCASSPPNGLAGVSETQYFGPGTRLLVL.

This clone showed up just a few times. The missing CDR3 end, 3 residues past where the read stops, is filled in from the germline J gene. The chain is built from TRBV6-2 or TRBV6-3 and TRBJ2-3; D is possibly TRBD2 (6 bases). There are 15 residues in the CDR3. Germline loops: CDR1 MNHEY, CDR2 SVGEGT. Trimming pared 2 bases from V and 2 bases from J, leaving 11 bases between. The CDR3 region is CASSYRAGYTDTQYF. The CDR3 bases that were read are TGTGCCAGCAGTTACAGGGCGGGATACACAGATACG.